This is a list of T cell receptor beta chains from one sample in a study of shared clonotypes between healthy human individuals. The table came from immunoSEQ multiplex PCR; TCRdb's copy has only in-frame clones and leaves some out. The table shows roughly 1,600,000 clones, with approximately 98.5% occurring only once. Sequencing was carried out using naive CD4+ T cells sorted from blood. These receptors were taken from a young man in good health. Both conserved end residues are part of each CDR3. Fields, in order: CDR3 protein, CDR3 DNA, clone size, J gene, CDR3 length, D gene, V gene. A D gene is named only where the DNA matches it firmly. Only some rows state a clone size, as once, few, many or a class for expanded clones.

CDR3 protein: CASSWSRGSSYEQYF
CDR3 DNA: TGTGCCAGCAGTTGGTCCAGGGGAAGCTCCTACGAGCAGTACTTC
clone size: NA
J gene: TRBJ2-7
CDR3 length: 15
D gene: NA
V gene: TRBV27

CDR3 protein: CASTLGPTPLFGYTF
CDR3 DNA: TGTGCCAGCACCCTGGGCCCCACGCCCCTATTCGGCTACACCTTC
clone size: NA
J gene: TRBJ1-2
CDR3 length: 15
D gene: NA
V gene: TRBV2

CDR3 protein: CAWSPRDRGGYGYTF
CDR3 DNA: TGTGCCTGGAGTCCGAGGGACAGGGGAGGCTATGGCTACACCTTC
clone size: NA
J gene: TRBJ1-2
CDR3 length: 15
D gene: TRBD1
V gene: TRBV30

CDR3 protein: CAGQKRTGEQYF
CDR3 DNA: TGTGCCGGCCAGAAGAGGACCGGCGAGCAGTACTTC
clone size: once
J gene: TRBJ2-7
CDR3 length: 12
D gene: NA
V gene: TRBV5-6

CDR3 protein: CASSPEISGANVLTF
CDR3 DNA: TGCGCCAGCAGCCCGGAGATCTCTGGGGCCAACGTCCTGACTTTC
clone size: NA
J gene: TRBJ2-6
CDR3 length: 15
D gene: NA
V gene: TRBV5-1

CDR3 protein: CASSQDPGHLGNTIYF
CDR3 DNA: TGCGCCAGCAGCCAAGACCCGGGACACCTTGGAAACACCATATATTTT
clone size: NA
J gene: TRBJ1-3
CDR3 length: 16
D gene: NA
V gene: TRBV5-1

CDR3 protein: CASSDRVVPDTQYF
CDR3 DNA: TGCGCCAGCAGCGACAGGGTCGTTCCAGATACGCAGTATTTT
clone size: NA
J gene: TRBJ2-3
CDR3 length: 14
D gene: TRBD1
V gene: TRBV5-1

CDR3 protein: CASSEPSSNTGELFF
CDR3 DNA: TGTGCCAGCAGTGAACCGAGCTCGAACACCGGGGAGCTGTTTTTT
clone size: NA
J gene: TRBJ2-2
CDR3 length: 15
D gene: NA
V gene: TRBV2

CDR3 protein: CASSLALAGAADTQYF
CDR3 DNA: TGTGCCAGCAGCTTGGCACTAGCGGGAGCCGCAGATACGCAGTATTTT
clone size: NA
J gene: TRBJ2-3
CDR3 length: 16
D gene: TRBD2
V gene: TRBV5-4

CDR3 protein: CASRRAGPNTGELFF
CDR3 DNA: TGTGCCAGCAGGCGAGCGGGACCGAACACCGGGGAGCTGTTTTTT
clone size: NA
J gene: TRBJ2-2
CDR3 length: 15
D gene: TRBD2
V gene: TRBV2

CDR3 protein: CASSQDRVAGEQYF
CDR3 DNA: TGTGCCAGCAGCCAGGACAGGGTAGCGGGCGAGCAGTACTTC
clone size: NA
J gene: TRBJ2-7
CDR3 length: 14
D gene: NA
V gene: TRBV11-3

CDR3 protein: CASRAGEKNIQYF
CDR3 DNA: TGTGCCAGCAGGGCCGGGGAGAAAAACATTCAGTACTTC
clone size: NA
J gene: TRBJ2-4
CDR3 length: 13
D gene: NA
V gene: TRBV5-4

CDR3 protein: CASSQDFEGAGETQYF
CDR3 DNA: TGTGCCAGCAGCCAAGATTTTGAGGGGGCAGGAGAGACCCAGTACTTC
clone size: NA
J gene: TRBJ2-5
CDR3 length: 16
D gene: TRBD1
V gene: TRBV4-2

CDR3 protein: CAISEATGHRQPQHF
CDR3 DNA: TGTGCCATCAGTGAGGCTACAGGGCATCGTCAGCCCCAGCATTTT
clone size: NA
J gene: TRBJ1-5
CDR3 length: 15
D gene: NA
V gene: TRBV10-3

CDR3 protein: CASNRDRGLLNQPQHF
CDR3 DNA: TGTGCCAGTAACCGAGACAGGGGGCTTCTAAATCAGCCCCAGCATTTT
clone size: NA
J gene: TRBJ1-5
CDR3 length: 16
D gene: TRBD1
V gene: TRBV19

CDR3 protein: CAWNQGMNTGELFF
CDR3 DNA: TGTGCCTGGAATCAGGGGATGAACACCGGGGAGCTGTTTTTT
clone size: NA
J gene: TRBJ2-2
CDR3 length: 14
D gene: NA
V gene: TRBV30

CDR3 protein: CASTPVLNSNQPQHF
CDR3 DNA: TGTGCCAGCACTCCCGTGCTTAATAGCAATCAGCCCCAGCATTTT
clone size: once
J gene: TRBJ1-5
CDR3 length: 15
D gene: NA
V gene: TRBV6-1

CDR3 protein: CASSQGARKSKYEQYF
CDR3 DNA: TGTGCCAGCAGCCAGGGGGCGAGGAAGTCTAAGTACGAGCAGTACTTC
clone size: once
J gene: TRBJ2-7
CDR3 length: 16
D gene: TRBD1
V gene: TRBV5-5

CDR3 protein: CASSLEWATSGRAVPYEQYF
CDR3 DNA: TGCGCCAGCAGCTTGGAATGGGCGACTAGCGGGAGGGCCGTCCCCTACGAGCAGTACTTC
clone size: NA
J gene: TRBJ2-7
CDR3 length: 20
D gene: TRBD2
V gene: TRBV5-1

CDR3 protein: CASPMDRGLRTDTQYF
CDR3 DNA: TGTGCCAGCCCAATGGACAGGGGGCTTCGCACAGATACGCAGTATTTT
clone size: NA
J gene: TRBJ2-3
CDR3 length: 16
D gene: TRBD1
V gene: TRBV2

CDR3 protein: CASSFGAEETQYF
CDR3 DNA: TGTGCCAGCAGCTTCGGAGCTGAAGAGACCCAGTACTTC
clone size: NA
J gene: TRBJ2-5
CDR3 length: 13
D gene: NA
V gene: TRBV5-5

CDR3 protein: CASSLTGASSGANVLTF
CDR3 DNA: TGTGCCAGCAGCTTAACCGGGGCTAGCTCTGGGGCCAACGTCCTGACTTTC
clone size: NA
J gene: TRBJ2-6
CDR3 length: 17
D gene: NA
V gene: TRBV7-3

CDR3 protein: CASSGLRRGSNQPQHF
CDR3 DNA: TGTGCCAGCAGTGGGCTGCGGAGGGGGAGCAATCAGCCCCAGCATTTT
clone size: NA
J gene: TRBJ1-5
CDR3 length: 16
D gene: NA
V gene: TRBV2

CDR3 protein: CAWSVLGEKLFF
CDR3 DNA: TGTGCCTGGAGTGTACTAGGTGAAAAACTGTTTTTT
clone size: NA
J gene: TRBJ1-4
CDR3 length: 12
D gene: NA
V gene: TRBV30

CDR3 protein: CASSPRNNEQFF
CDR3 DNA: TGTGCCAGCTCACCACGAAACAATGAGCAGTTCTTC
clone size: NA
J gene: TRBJ2-1
CDR3 length: 12
D gene: NA
V gene: TRBV18

CDR3 protein: CASSVGGLAGVETQYF
CDR3 DNA: TGTGCCAGCAGCGTAGGCGGACTAGCGGGAGTAGAGACCCAGTACTTC
clone size: once
J gene: TRBJ2-5
CDR3 length: 16
D gene: TRBD2
V gene: TRBV9

CDR3 protein: CASRKAGQGQETQYF
CDR3 DNA: TGTGCCAGCAGAAAAGCGGGGCAGGGCCAAGAGACCCAGTACTTC
clone size: NA
J gene: TRBJ2-5
CDR3 length: 15
D gene: TRBD2
V gene: TRBV7-6

CDR3 protein: CASSPGLAGRNEQFF
CDR3 DNA: TGCGCCAGCAGCCCGGGACTAGCCGGTCGGAATGAGCAGTTCTTC
clone size: NA
J gene: TRBJ2-1
CDR3 length: 15
D gene: TRBD2
V gene: TRBV5-1

CDR3 protein: CASSDAPGYREHEQYF
CDR3 DNA: TGCGCCAGCAGTGATGCCCCAGGCTACCGGGAGCACGAGCAGTACTTC
clone size: once
J gene: TRBJ2-7
CDR3 length: 16
D gene: NA
V gene: TRBV10-2

CDR3 protein: CASSQGAGLATEQYF
CDR3 DNA: TGCGCCAGCAGCCAAGGGGCCGGACTAGCGACCGAGCAGTACTTC
clone size: NA
J gene: TRBJ2-7
CDR3 length: 15
D gene: TRBD2
V gene: TRBV4-1